This record covers a single T cell receptor (beta chain). This entry comes from a study of blood T cell repertoires in COVID-19. Study-level information: The origin of the acute and convalescent COVID-19 samples was the United States, Italy and Spain. PBMCs, B-cell-depleted T cells, or T cells were the source of the cDNA or gDNA that made up the material.

The CDR3 is made up of 16 amino acids. CDR1 SGHTA and CDR2 FQGNSA come from the germline V gene. V dropped 4 bases and J dropped 8; count of bases not matched to a gene: 14. In the authors' workflow: Estimation of nucleated cell counts relied on the amplification of reference gene primers. Repertoires were generated with immunoSEQ multiplex PCR, while TCRdb's copy carries only in-frame clones and drops some. V and J calls and clone size are copied from that table; D and trimming were computed from the DNA. The sample consists of hundreds of thousands of clones, around 86% of them appearing once. This sequence was found in a woman in her twenties or thirties with active or convalescent COVID-19. The J gene is TRBJ2-1, the V gene TRBV7-2, with 7 bases matching TRBD2. Sequencing was performed on peripheral blood. In nucleotides, the CDR3 is TGTGCCAGCAGCTCCCGCCGACTAGCAGGTAGGGATGAGCAGTTCTTC. Translating gives CASSSRRLAGRDEQFF.